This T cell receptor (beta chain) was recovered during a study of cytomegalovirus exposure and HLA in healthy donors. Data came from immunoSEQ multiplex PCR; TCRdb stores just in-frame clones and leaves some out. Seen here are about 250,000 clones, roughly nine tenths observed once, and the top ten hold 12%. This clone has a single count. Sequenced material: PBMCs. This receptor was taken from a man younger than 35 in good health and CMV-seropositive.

This CDR3 is CASSFSGNSDTQYF. As DNA, the CDR3 is TGCGCCAGCAGCTTTAGCGGGAACTCAGATACGCAGTATTTT. The V and J genes are TRBV5-1 and TRBJ2-3; TRBD2 agrees at 8 bases. Germline-derived CDR1 and CDR2 are SGHRS and YFSETQ. This CDR3 is built from 14 residues. The V gene end was trimmed by 2 bases and the J gene end by 4 bases; junction bases not matched to a gene: 3.